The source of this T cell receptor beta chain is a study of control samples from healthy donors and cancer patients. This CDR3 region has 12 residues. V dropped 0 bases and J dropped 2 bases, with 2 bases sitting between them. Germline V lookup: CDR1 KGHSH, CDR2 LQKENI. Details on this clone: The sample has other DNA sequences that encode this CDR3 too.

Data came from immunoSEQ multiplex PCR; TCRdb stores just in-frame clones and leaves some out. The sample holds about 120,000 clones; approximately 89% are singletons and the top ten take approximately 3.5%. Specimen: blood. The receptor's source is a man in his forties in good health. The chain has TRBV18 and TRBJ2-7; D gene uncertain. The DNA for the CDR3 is TGTGCCAGCTCACCACCTACCTACGAGCAGTACTTC. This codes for CASSPPTYEQYF.